This T cell receptor beta chain was captured by sequencing in a study of CD8 T cells in ankylosing spondylitis. Study conclusions and caveats: Among TCR beta sequences, a motif of under ten highly homologous variants appeared characteristic of ankylosing spondylitis blood. Significant enrichment of disease-linked clones was reported in matched ankylosing spondylitis synovial fluid.

TCRdb reanalysed the 5' RACE reads using MiXCR and keeps one entry per CDR3 protein. Of 390,000 or so distinct CDR3 sequences detected, 20% to 25% appear once; the ten largest clones hold about 17%. As to this clonotype: Antigen: not known.

The V gene's germline CDR1 is SGDLS and CDR2 YYNGEE. V lost 4 bases to trimming and J lost 2 bases; unmatched junction nucleotides: 13. The CDR3 loop spans 17 amino acids. The rearrangement links TRBV9 to TRBJ2-3; TRBD2 aligns across 7 bases. The receptor comes from a male donor with ankylosing spondylitis. Material for sequencing was blood, either unsorted or a sorted T cell fraction (not recorded which). The CDR3 protein is CASSPPLREHFTDTQYF. In DNA, the CDR3 is TGTGCCAGCAGCCCCCCTTTGCGGGAGCATTTCACAGATACGCAGTATTTT.